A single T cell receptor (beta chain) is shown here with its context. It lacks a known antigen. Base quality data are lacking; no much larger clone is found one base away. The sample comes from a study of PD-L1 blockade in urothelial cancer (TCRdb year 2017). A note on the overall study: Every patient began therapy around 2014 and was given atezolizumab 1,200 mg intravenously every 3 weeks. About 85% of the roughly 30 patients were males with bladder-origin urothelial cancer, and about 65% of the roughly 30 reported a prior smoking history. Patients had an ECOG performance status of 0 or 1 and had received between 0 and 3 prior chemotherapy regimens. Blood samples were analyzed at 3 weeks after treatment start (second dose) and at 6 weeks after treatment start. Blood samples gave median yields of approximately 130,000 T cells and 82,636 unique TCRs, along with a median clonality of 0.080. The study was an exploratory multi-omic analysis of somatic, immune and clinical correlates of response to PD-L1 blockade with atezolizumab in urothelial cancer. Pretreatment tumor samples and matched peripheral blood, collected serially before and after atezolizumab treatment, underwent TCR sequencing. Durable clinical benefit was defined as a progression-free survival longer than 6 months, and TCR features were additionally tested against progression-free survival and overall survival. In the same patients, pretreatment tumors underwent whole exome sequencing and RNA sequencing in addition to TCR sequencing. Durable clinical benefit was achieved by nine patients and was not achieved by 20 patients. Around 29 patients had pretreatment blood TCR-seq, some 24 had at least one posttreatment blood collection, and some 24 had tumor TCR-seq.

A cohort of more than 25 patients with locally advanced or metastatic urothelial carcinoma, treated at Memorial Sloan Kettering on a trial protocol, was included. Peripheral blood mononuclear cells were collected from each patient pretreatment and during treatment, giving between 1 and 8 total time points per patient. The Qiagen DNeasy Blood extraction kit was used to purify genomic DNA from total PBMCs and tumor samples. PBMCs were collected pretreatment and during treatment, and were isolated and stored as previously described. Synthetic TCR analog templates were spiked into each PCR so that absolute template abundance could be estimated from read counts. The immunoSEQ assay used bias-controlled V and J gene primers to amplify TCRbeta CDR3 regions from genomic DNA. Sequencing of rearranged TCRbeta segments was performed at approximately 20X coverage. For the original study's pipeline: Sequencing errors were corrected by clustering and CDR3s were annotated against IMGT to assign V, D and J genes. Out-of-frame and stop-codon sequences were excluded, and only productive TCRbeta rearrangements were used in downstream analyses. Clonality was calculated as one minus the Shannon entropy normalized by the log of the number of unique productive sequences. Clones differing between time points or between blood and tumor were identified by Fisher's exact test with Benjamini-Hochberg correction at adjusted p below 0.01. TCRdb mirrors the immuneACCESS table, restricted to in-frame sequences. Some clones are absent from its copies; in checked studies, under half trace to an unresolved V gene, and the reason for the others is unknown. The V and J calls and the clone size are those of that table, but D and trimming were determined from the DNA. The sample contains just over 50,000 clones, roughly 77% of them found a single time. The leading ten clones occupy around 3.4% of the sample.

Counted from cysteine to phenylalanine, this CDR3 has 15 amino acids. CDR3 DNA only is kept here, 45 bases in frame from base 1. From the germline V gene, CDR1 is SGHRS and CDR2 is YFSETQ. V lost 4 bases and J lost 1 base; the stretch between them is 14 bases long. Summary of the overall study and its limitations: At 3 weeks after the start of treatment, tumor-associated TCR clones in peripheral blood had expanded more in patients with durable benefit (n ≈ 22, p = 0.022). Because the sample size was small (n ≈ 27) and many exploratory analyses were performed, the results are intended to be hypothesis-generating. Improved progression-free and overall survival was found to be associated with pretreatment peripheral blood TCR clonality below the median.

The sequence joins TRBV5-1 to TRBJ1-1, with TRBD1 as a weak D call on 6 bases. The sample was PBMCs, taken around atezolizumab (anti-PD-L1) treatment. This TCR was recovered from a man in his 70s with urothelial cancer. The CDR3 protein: CASSPGQRKNTEAFF. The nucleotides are TGCGCCAGCAGCCCCGGACAGAGGAAGAACACTGAAGCTTTCTTT.